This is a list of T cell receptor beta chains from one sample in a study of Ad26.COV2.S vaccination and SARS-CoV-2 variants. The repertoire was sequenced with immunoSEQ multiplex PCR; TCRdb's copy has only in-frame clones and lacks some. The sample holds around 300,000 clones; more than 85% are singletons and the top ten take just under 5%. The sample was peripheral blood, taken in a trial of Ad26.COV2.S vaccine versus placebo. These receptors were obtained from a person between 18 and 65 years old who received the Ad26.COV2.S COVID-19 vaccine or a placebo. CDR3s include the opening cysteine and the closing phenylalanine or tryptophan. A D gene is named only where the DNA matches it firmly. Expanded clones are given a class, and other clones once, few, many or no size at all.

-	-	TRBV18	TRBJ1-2	TGTGCCAGCTCACGAGGACAGCGCACCACTATCGGCTACACCTTC	CASSRGQRTTIGYTF
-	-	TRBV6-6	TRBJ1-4	TGTGCCAGCAGCATAAGGACAACTAATGAAAAACTGTTTTTT	CASSIRTTNEKLFF
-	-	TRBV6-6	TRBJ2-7	TGTGCCAGCAGTAAAGGGACGCCACCTGAGCAGTACTTC	CASSKGTPPEQYF
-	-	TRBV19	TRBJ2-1	TGTGCCAGTAGTAAAGGTCGGACAGGAGGGTACAATGAGCAGTTCTTC	CASSKGRTGGYNEQFF
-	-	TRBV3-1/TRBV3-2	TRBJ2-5	TGTGCCAGCAGCCAGAGGGGAGCAAGGTACCAAGAGACCCAGTACTTC	CASSQRGARYQETQYF
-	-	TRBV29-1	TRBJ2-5	TGCAGCTTGATATCTGTACAGGGCGGGAAGGAGACCCAGTACTTC	CSLISVQGGKETQYF
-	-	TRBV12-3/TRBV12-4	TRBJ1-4	TGTGCCAGCAGTCTGGGCCCCGATTCAGTATTTTTT	CASSLGPDSVFF
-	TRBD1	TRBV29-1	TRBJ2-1	TGCAGCGTTGAGTCCGGGACAGGGGGGTTGGATGAGCAGTTCTTC	CSVESGTGGLDEQFF
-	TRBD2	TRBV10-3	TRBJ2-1	TGTGCCATCAGTGAGCGGGGGGGACTAGCGAACTCCTACAATGAGCAGTTCTTC	CAISERGGLANSYNEQFF
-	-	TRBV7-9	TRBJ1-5	TGTGCCAGCAGCCCTCAGGGAACTAATCAGCCCCAGCATTTT	CASSPQGTNQPQHF
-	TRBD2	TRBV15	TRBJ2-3	TGTGCCACCAGCAGACCGACTAGCGGGAGAGTCGCAGATACGCAGTATTTT	CATSRPTSGRVADTQYF
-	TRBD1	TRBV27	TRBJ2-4	TGTGCCAGCAGATCGACAGGGTTGAACATTCAGTACTTC	CASRSTGLNIQYF
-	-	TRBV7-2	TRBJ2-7	TGTGCCAGCAGCTATCGTGTAGGAAGGGGCTCTTACGAGCAGTACTTC	CASSYRVGRGSYEQYF
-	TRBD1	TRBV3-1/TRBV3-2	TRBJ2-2	TGTGCCAGCAGCCAAGATACAGGGGAGCTCACCGGGGAGCTGTTTTTT	CASSQDTGELTGELFF
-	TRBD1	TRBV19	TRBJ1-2	TGTGCCAGTAGTCCGACGATGGACAGGGATTATGGCTACACCTTC	CASSPTMDRDYGYTF
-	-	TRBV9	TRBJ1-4	TGTGCCAGCAGCGTAGGAGGGGAAGGGGGGGCTAATGAAAAACTGTTTTTT	CASSVGGEGGANEKLFF
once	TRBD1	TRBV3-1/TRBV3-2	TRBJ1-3	TGTGCCAGCAGCCAAGGGACAGGGGCCGAGTTTGGGAACACCATATATTTT	CASSQGTGAEFGNTIYF
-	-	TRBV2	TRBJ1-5	TGTGCCAGCAGTTTGACAGGAGATAGCAATCAGCCCCAGCATTTT	CASSLTGDSNQPQHF
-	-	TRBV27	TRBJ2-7	TGTGCCAGCAGCCTACGGGCGTCAACCTACGAGCAGTACTTC	CASSLRASTYEQYF
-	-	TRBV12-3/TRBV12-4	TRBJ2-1	TGTGCCAGCAGTTTAGTCGTGGGGGAGCAGTTCTTC	CASSLVVGEQFF
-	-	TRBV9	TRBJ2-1	TGTGCCAGCAGCCTCACACGTACGGGCCCTGAGCAGTTCTTC	CASSLTRTGPEQFF
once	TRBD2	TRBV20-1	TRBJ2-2	TGCAGTGCCGCGCGGGAGGGGGAGCTGTTTTTT	CSAAREGELFF
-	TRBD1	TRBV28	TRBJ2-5	TGTGCCAGCAGCGGACAGGGGAAGACCCAGTACTTC	CASSGQGKTQYF
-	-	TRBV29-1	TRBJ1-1	TGCAGCGTTGAAGTGACCGGGGAGGCCACTGAAGCTTTCTTT	CSVEVTGEATEAFF
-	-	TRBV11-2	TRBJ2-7	TGTGCCAGCAGCTTAGTCCGTCACTACGAGCAGTACTTC	CASSLVRHYEQYF
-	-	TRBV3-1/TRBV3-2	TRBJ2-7	TGTGCCAGCAGCCCGGATGGAGGAGAGCAGTACTTC	CASSPDGGEQYF
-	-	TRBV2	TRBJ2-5	TGTGCCAGCAGTCTGACAGTACAAGAGACCCAGTACTTC	CASSLTVQETQYF
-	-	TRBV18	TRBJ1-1	TGTGCCAGCTCCCCCTCCATGAACACTGAAGCTTTCTTT	CASSPSMNTEAFF
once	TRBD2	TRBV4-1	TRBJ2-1	TGCGCCAGTCGTCCCAGGGACTACTACAATGAGCAGTTCTTC	CASRPRDYYNEQFF
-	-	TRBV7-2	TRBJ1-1	TGTGCCAGCAGCTCGGGACCGATGAACACTGAAGCTTTCTTT	CASSSGPMNTEAFF
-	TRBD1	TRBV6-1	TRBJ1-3	TGTGCCAGCAGTGAAGTGACAGGGGGCTCTGGAAACACCATATATTTT	CASSEVTGGSGNTIYF
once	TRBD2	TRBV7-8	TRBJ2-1	TGTGCCAGCAGCGATCTAGCGGGGGAGTACAATGAGCAGTTCTTC	CASSDLAGEYNEQFF
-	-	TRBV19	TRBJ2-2	TGTGCCAGTAGTATAGACTCCACCACCGGGGAGCTGTTTTTT	CASSIDSTTGELFF
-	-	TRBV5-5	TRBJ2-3	TGTGCCAGCAGACCTAGACCAGGGGCCGATACGCAGTATTTT	CASRPRPGADTQYF
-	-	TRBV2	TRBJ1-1	TGTGCCAGCACGGCAGGTCGGATGAACACTGAAGCTTTCTTT	CASTAGRMNTEAFF
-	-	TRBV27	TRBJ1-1	TGTGCCAGCAGTTTACCAGGGTCTGGGACTGAAGCTTTCTTT	CASSLPGSGTEAFF
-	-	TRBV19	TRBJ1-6	TGTGCCAGTAAGCTTAGACCCCTCCACTTT	CASKLRPLHF
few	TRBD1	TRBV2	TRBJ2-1	TGTGCCAGCAGTGAAGCGCTTCGAGGGACAGAATTCTACAATGAGCAGTTCTTC	CASSEALRGTEFYNEQFF
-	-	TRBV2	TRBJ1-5	TGTGCCAGCAGTGTTTTGGCCGACAATCAGCCCCAGCATTTT	CASSVLADNQPQHF
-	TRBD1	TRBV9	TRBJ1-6	TGTGCCAGCAGCGAGGGACAGCCTGCTTCACCCCTCCACTTT	CASSEGQPASPLHF
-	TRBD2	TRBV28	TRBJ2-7	TGTGCCAGCAGTTTAATATGGGGGGGGTCCTACGAGCAGTACTTC	CASSLIWGGSYEQYF
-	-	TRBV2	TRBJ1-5	TGTGCCAGCAGCGACGACAGCAGCAATCAGCCCCAGCATTTT	CASSDDSSNQPQHF
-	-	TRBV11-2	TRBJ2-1	TGTGCCAGCAGCCCCCGGACGGTGGGCTCCTACAATGAGCAGTTCTTC	CASSPRTVGSYNEQFF
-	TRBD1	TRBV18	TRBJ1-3	TGTGCCAGCTCACCAAGGACAGGAGCCTCTGGAAACACCATATATTTT	CASSPRTGASGNTIYF
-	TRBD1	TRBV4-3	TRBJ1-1	TGCGCCAGCAGCCAACTAGTGGGGACAGGCACTGAAGCTTTCTTT	CASSQLVGTGTEAFF
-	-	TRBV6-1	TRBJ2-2	TGTGCCAGCAGTGAAGCCGGACCGAACACCGGGGAGCTGTTTTTT	CASSEAGPNTGELFF
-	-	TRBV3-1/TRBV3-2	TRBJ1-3	TGTGCCAGCAGCCGACGAAGACAGCTCTCTTCGATCTCTGGAAACACCATATATTTT	CASSRRRQLSSISGNTIYF
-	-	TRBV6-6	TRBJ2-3	TGTGCCAGCAGTCCGGACGGGGATACGCAGTATTTT	CASSPDGDTQYF
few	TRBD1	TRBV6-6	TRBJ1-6	TGTGCCAGCAGTTACGGTGACAGGGGTCATTCACCCCTCCACTTT	CASSYGDRGHSPLHF
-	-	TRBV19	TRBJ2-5	TGTGCCAGTAGTTCCCGGGCGGTTGAGACCCAGTACTTC	CASSSRAVETQYF
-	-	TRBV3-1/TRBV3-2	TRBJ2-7	TGTGCCAGCAGCCACGGGGCCTACGAGCAGTACTTC	CASSHGAYEQYF
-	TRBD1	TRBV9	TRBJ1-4	TGTGCCAGCAGCGTTGACAGGGAGGCTGAAAAACTGTTTTTT	CASSVDREAEKLFF
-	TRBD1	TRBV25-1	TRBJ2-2	TGTGCCAGCAGTCGAGCGGGGACAGGGGACCGGGAGCTGTTTTTT	CASSRAGTGDRELFF
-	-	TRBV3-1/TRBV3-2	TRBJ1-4	TGTGCCAGCAGCCAGGGGGTCGCTAATGAAAAACTGTTTTTT	CASSQGVANEKLFF
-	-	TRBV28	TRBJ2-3	TGTGCCAGCAGTTTAGGGATGGGCACAGATACGCAGTATTTT	CASSLGMGTDTQYF
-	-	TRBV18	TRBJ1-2	TGTGCCAGCTCAACCCGGGACACGGGTAACTATGGCTACACCTTC	CASSTRDTGNYGYTF
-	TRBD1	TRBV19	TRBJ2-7	TGTGCCAGTAGGGCAACAGGGGGCGAGCAGTACTTC	CASRATGGEQYF